Sequencing of this T cell receptor beta chain was carried out in a study of Ad26.COV2.S vaccination and SARS-CoV-2 variants. This CDR3 has 13 amino acids. Deletions cut 6 bases from V and 3 bases from J, with 9 bases between. Looked up from germline, CDR1 is MNHEY and CDR2 is SVGAGI. This clone was seen just once. Treatment noted: some 20 received Ad26.COV2.S at low or high dose, single or two shots; 5 received placebo; per-sample allocation not given. On day 63 after the first injection, vaccine and placebo recipients gave samples. Clones were sequenced by immunoSEQ multiplex PCR, and TCRdb holds only the in-frame ones, with some missing. Of roughly 450,000 clones listed, 90% are singletons.

The TCR was taken from a person between 18 and 65 years old who received the Ad26.COV2.S COVID-19 vaccine or a placebo. The chain is built from TRBV6-5 and TRBJ1-5; tentative D call: TRBD1 (5 bases). Specimen: peripheral blood, collected in a trial of Ad26.COV2.S vaccine versus placebo. CDR3 sequence (DNA): TGTGCCAGCAGAGACAGATCCAATCAGCCCCAGCATTTT. This gives the protein CASRDRSNQPQHF.